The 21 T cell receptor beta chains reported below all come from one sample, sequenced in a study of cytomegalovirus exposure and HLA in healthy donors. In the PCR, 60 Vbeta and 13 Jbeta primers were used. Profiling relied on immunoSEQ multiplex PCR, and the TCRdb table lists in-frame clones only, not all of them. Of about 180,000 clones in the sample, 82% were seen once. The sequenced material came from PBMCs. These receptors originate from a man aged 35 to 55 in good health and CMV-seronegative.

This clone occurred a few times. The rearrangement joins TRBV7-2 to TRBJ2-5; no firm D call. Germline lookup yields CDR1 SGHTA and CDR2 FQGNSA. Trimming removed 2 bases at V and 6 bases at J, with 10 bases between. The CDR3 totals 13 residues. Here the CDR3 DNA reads TGTGCCAGCAGCTTAAAGAGTTCGCAGACCCAGTACTTC. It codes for CASSLKSSQTQYF.

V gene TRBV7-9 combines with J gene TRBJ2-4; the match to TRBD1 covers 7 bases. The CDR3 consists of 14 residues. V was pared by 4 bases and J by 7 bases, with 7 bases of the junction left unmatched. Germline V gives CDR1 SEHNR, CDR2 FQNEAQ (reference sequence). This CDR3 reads CASSWGDRENIQYF. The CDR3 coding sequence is TGTGCCAGCAGCTGGGGAGACAGGGAGAACATTCAGTACTTC.

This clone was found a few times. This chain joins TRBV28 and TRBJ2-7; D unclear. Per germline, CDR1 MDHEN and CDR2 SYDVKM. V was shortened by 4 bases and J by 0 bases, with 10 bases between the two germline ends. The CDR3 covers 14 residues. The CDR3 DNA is TGTGCCAGCAGTTCAAGTTGGAGCTCCTACGAGCAGTACTTC. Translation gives CASSSSWSSYEQYF.

The CDR3 DNA follows: TGTGCCAGTAGCGGGACGGGTGGACTAGCGGTAGTAAGCGAGCAGTTCTTC. It yields the protein CASSGTGGLAVVSEQFF. J is TRBJ2-1 and V is TRBV19, with 10 positions matching TRBD2. The CDR3 extends over 17 amino acids. The germline CDR1 and CDR2 sequences are LNHDA and SQIVND (reference sequence). The V segment lost 6 bases and the J segment 10 bases; nucleotides outside the gene matches: 18.

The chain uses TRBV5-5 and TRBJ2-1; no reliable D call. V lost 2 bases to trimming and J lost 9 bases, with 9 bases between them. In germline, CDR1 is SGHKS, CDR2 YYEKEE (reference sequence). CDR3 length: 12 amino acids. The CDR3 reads CASSLVVSEQFF. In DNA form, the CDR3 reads TGTGCCAGCAGCTTAGTAGTAAGTGAGCAGTTCTTC. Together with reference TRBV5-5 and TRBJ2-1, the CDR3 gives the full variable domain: DAGVTQSPTHLIKTRGQQVTLRCSPISGHKSVSWYQQVLGQGPQFIFQYYEKEERGRGNFPDRFSARQFPNYSSELNVNALLLGDSALYLCASSLVVSEQFFGPGTRLTVL.

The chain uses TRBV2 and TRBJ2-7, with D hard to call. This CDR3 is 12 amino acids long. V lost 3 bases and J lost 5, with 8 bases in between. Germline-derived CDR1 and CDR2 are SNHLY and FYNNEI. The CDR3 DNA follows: TGTGCCAGCAGTGAGGGCCCACACGAGCAGTACTTC. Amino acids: CASSEGPHEQYF.

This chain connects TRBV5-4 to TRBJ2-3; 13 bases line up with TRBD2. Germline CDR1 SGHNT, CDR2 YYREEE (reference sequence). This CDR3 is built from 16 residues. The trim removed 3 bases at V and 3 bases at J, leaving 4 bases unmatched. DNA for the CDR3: TGTGCCAGCAGCTCAAGACTAGCGGGAGGAACAGATACGCAGTATTTT. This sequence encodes CASSSRLAGGTDTQYF. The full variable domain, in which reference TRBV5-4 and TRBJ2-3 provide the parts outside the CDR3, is ETGVTQSPTHLIKTRGQQVTLRCSSQSGHNTVSWYQQALGQGPQFIFQYYREEENGRGNFPPRFSGLQFPNYSSELNVNALELDDSALYLCASSSRLAGGTDTQYFGPGTRLTVL.

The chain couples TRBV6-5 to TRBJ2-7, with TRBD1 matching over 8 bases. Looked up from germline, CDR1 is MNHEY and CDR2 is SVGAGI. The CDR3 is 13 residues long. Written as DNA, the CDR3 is TGTGTCACCTTGGGGCAGGGGGCATACGAGCAGTACTTC. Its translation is CVTLGQGAYEQYF.

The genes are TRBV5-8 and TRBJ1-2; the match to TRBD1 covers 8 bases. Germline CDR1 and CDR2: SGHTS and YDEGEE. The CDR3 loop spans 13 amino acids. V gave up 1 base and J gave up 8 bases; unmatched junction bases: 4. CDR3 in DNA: TGTGCCAGCAGCTTGACAGGGGGGCTGGGCTACACCTTC. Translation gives CASSLTGGLGYTF.

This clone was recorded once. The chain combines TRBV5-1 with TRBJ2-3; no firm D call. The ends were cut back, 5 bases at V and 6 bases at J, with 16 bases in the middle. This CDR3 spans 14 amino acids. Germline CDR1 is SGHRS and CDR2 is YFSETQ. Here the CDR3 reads CASSVQQWADTQYF. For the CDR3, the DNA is TGCGCCAGCAGTGTCCAACAATGGGCGGATACGCAGTATTTT.

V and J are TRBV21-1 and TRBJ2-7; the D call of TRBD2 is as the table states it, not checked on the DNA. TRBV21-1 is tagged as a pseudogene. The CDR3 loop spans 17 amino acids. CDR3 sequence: CASSKRLYSGCYYEQYF. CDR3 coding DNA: TGTGCCAGCAGCAAAAGATTATATAGCGGGTGCTACTACGAGCAGTACTTC.

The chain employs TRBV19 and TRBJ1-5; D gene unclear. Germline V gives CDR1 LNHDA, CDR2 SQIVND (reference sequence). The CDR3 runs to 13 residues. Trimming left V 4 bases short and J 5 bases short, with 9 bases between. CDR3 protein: CASSNRVDQPQHF. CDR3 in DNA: TGTGCCAGTAGTAACCGGGTGGATCAGCCCCAGCATTTT.

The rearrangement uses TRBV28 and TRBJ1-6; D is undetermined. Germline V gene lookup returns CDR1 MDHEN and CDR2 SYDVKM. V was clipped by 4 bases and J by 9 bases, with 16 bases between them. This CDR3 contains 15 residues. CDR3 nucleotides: TGTGCCAGCAGTTACCGGGGAGGGAGTTCTTCACCCCTCCACTTT. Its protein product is CASSYRGGSSSPLHF.

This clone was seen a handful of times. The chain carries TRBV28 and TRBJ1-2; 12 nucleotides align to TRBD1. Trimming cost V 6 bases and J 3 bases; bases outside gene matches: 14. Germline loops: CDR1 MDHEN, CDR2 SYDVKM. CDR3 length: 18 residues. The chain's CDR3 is CASRRAGQGAGGYYGYTF. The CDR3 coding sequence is TGTGCCAGCAGGCGGGCGGGACAGGGGGCGGGGGGCTACTATGGCTACACCTTC.

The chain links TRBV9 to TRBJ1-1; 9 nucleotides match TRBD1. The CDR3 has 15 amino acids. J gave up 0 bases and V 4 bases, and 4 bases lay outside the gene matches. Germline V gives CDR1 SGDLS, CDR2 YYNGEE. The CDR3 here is CASSLQGALNTEAFF. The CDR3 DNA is TGTGCCAGCAGCCTACAGGGGGCGCTGAACACTGAAGCTTTCTTT.

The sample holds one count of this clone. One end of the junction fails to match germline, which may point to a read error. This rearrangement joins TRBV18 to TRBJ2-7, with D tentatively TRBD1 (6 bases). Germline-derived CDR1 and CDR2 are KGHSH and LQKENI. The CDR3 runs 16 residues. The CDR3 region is CASPPPISQGKGEQYF. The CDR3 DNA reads TGTGCCAGCCCACCACCGATCAGTCAGGGGAAGGGCGAGCAGTACTTC. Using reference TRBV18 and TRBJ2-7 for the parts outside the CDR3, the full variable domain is NAGVMQNPRHLVRRRGQEARLRCSPMKGHSHVYWYRQLPEEGLKFMVYLQKENIIDESGMPKERFSAEFPKEGPSILRIQQVVRGDSAAYFCASPPPISQGKGEQYFGPGTRLTVT.

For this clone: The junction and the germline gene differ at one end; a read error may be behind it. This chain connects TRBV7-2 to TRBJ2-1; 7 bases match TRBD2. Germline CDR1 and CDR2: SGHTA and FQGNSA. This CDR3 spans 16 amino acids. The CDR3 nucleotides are TGTGCCGGCAGCTTAGAGGGAGGGAACTCCTACAATGAGCAGTTCTTC. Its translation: CAGSLEGGNSYNEQFF.

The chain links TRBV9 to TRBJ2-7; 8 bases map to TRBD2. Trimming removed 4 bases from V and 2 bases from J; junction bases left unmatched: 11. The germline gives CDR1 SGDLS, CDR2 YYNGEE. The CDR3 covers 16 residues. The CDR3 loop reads CASSPGTSGGTYEQYF. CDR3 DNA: TGTGCCAGCAGCCCTGGAACTAGCGGTGGGACCTACGAGCAGTACTTC. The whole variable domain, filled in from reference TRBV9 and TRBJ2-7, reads DSGVTQTPKHLITATGQRVTLRCSPRSGDLSVYWYQQSLDQGLQFLIQYYNGEERAKGNILERFSAQQFPDLHSELNLSSLELGDSALYFCASSPGTSGGTYEQYFGPGTRLTVT.

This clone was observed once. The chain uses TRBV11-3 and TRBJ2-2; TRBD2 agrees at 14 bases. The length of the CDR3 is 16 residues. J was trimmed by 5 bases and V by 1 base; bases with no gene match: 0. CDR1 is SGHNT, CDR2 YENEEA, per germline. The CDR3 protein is CASSLGLAGGTGELFF. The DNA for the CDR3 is TGTGCCAGCAGCTTAGGACTAGCGGGAGGGACCGGGGAGCTGTTTTTT.

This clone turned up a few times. CDR3 residues: CASSAASRDEQYF. DNA for the CDR3: TGTGCCAGCAGCGCCGCCTCTCGGGACGAGCAGTACTTC. The chain has TRBV9 and TRBJ2-7; the D is unclear. V was trimmed by 3 bases and J by 5 bases, leaving 12 bases between them. Germline assignment: CDR1 SGDLS and CDR2 YYNGEE. The CDR3 is 13 amino acids.

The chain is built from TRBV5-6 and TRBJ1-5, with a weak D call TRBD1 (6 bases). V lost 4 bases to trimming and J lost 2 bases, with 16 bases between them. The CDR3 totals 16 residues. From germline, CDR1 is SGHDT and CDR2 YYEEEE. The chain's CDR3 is CASSMRTVRGNQPQHF. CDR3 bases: TGTGCCAGCAGCATGAGGACAGTTCGGGGCAATCAGCCCCAGCATTTT.